This T cell receptor beta chain was sequenced during a study of CD8 T cells in ankylosing spondylitis. In TCRdb, the 5' RACE reads were re-called with MiXCR into one record per CDR3 protein. The data show 250,000 or so distinct CDR3 sequences, with more than 15% seen just once and 25% to 40% held by the top ten. In this sample, this clonotype turned up a few times. What it recognizes is unknown. Trimming cost V 5 bases and J 9 bases, with 15 bases left between them. This CDR3 comprises 14 residues. The V gene's germline CDR1 is SGHRS and CDR2 YFSETQ. Notes on the study in general: In ankylosing spondylitis blood, a motif of seven to nine highly homologous TCR beta variants appeared characteristic. Clones linked with disease were CD8+ and fairly uncommon in the peripheral blood. Earlier literature documents some of the motif variants in reactive arthritis synovial fluid and blood.

The sequence was collected from a male donor with ankylosing spondylitis or in good health (not recorded which). The source material was blood, either unsorted or a sorted T cell fraction (not recorded which). The rearrangement joins TRBV5-1 to TRBJ2-6; D gene unclear. CDR3 residues: CASSTGDSDNVLTF. CDR3 bases: TGCGCCAGCAGTACCGGAGACTCAGACAACGTCCTGACTTTC. Complete variable domain (other parts from reference TRBV5-1 and TRBJ2-6): KAGVTQTPRYLIKTRGQQVTLSCSPISGHRSVSWYQQTPGQGLQFLFEYFSETQRNKGNFPGRFSGRQFSNSRSEMNVSTLELGDSALYLCASSTGDSDNVLTFGAGSRLTVL.